The rows below give T cell receptor beta chains drawn from one sample of a study of shared clonotypes between healthy human individuals. Sequenced by immunoSEQ multiplex PCR; TCRdb stores in-frame clones only, minus some. Of around 2.1 million clones listed, 93% are singletons. Material: naive CD8+ T cells from PBMCs. The receptor source for this set is a young man in good health. Some clones in this sample may be carry-over from other donors' samples. Both conserved end residues are part of each CDR3. The order of the fields is clone size, D gene, V gene, J gene, CDR3 protein, CDR3 DNA. D genes are given only for firm matches. Rows give clone size only sometimes, using once, few, many, or a class for an expanded clone.

>NA|NA|TRBV11-2|TRBJ2-1
CASSFLTGPRGYEQFF
TGTGCCAGCAGCTTTCTAACGGGGCCTCGAGGCTATGAGCAGTTCTTC
>NA|NA|TRBV7-9|TRBJ2-3
CASSLVADFSTDTQYF
TGTGCCAGCAGCTTAGTAGCGGACTTCAGCACAGATACGCAGTATTTT
>NA|TRBD2|TRBV27|TRBJ2-7
CASSLRGSGAYEQYF
TGTGCCAGCAGTCTCCGTGGTAGCGGGGCCTACGAGCAGTACTTC
>NA|TRBD2|TRBV19|TRBJ2-1
CASSIGDYSYNEQFF
TGTGCCAGTAGTATCGGGGACTACTCCTACAATGAGCAGTTCTTC
>NA|NA|TRBV6-1|TRBJ1-4
CASSEARGTNEKLFF
TGTGCCAGCAGTGAAGCAAGAGGGACTAATGAAAAACTGTTTTTT
>NA|TRBD1|TRBV27|TRBJ1-3
CASSHLGTDSGNTIYF
TGTGCCAGCAGTCACCTAGGGACAGACTCTGGAAACACCATATATTTT
>NA|TRBD1|TRBV27|TRBJ1-1
CASRITGETEAFF
TGTGCCAGCAGGATAACAGGGGAAACTGAAGCTTTCTTT
>NA|TRBD2|TRBV5-1|TRBJ2-1
CASSLGLAGTRDNEQFF
TGCGCCAGCAGCTTAGGACTAGCGGGCACCAGGGACAATGAGCAGTTCTTC
>NA|NA|TRBV4-1|TRBJ2-7
CASSQDHLRGTYEQYF
TGCGCCAGCAGCCAAGATCACCTCCGAGGGACCTACGAGCAGTACTTC
>NA|NA|TRBV11-2|TRBJ2-5
CASSPRGGQETQYF
TGTGCCAGCAGCCCGCGGGGAGGCCAAGAGACCCAGTACTTC
>NA|NA|TRBV9|TRBJ2-1
CASSNRVSPGNEQFF
TGTGCCAGCAGCAACCGGGTATCCCCCGGCAATGAGCAGTTCTTC
>NA|NA|TRBV7-9|TRBJ2-5
CASNRGPETQYF
TGTGCCAGCAATAGAGGGCCAGAGACCCAGTACTTC
>NA|TRBD2|TRBV30|TRBJ2-3
CAWSLGLAPSTDTQYF
TGTGCCTGGAGTCTCGGACTAGCGCCTAGCACAGATACGCAGTATTTT
>NA|NA|TRBV27|TRBJ2-1
CASSFTPGHEQFF
TGTGCCAGCAGTTTTACCCCTGGCCATGAGCAGTTCTTC
>NA|NA|TRBV27|TRBJ1-5
CASSSSLGDYSNQPQHF
TGTGCCAGCAGTTCCTCCCTAGGGGATTATAGCAATCAGCCCCAGCATTTT
>NA|TRBD1|TRBV4-3|TRBJ1-2
CASSQDRFPGQGEGYTF
TGCGCCAGCAGCCAAGATCGGTTCCCGGGACAGGGCGAAGGCTACACCTTC
>NA|TRBD1|TRBV7-8|TRBJ1-4
CASSMPGQGEEKLFF
TGTGCCAGCAGCATGCCCGGACAGGGGGAGGAAAAACTGTTTTTT
>NA|NA|TRBV10-3|TRBJ2-7
CAISEGGSTFSYEQYF
TGTGCCATCAGTGAGGGGGGGTCGACTTTCTCCTACGAGCAGTACTTC
>NA|TRBD1|TRBV28|TRBJ2-7
CASSSGTGGYEQYF
TGTGCCAGCAGTAGCGGGACAGGGGGGTATGAGCAGTACTTC
>NA|NA|TRBV2|TRBJ1-4
CALARGGEKLFF
TGTGCCTTAGCCAGGGGTGGCGAAAAACTGTTTTTT
>NA|NA|TRBV29-1|TRBJ2-1
CSVPRLAVYNEQFF
TGCAGCGTCCCCAGGTTAGCGGTTTACAATGAGCAGTTCTTC
>NA|TRBD1|TRBV7-2|TRBJ1-1
CASSSPRTGGRTEAFF
TGTGCCAGCAGCTCCCCGAGGACAGGGGGTCGGACTGAAGCTTTCTTT
>NA|NA|TRBV19|TRBJ2-2
CASSIGGRYTGELFF
TGTGCCAGTAGTATAGGGGGGAGGTACACCGGGGAGCTGTTTTTT
>once|NA|TRBV21-1|TRBJ1-4
CASRSVSSLWANEKLFF
TGTGCCAGCAGGTCAGTGAGCAGTCTTTGGGCTAATGAAAAACTGTTTTTT
>NA|TRBD1|TRBV2|TRBJ2-6
CASSRKTGVAGANVLTF
TGTGCCAGCAGTAGGAAGACAGGGGTGGCTGGGGCCAACGTCCTGACTTTC
>few|NA|TRBV2|TRBJ1-3
CASSEWGGSGNTIYF
TGTGCCAGCAGTGAATGGGGGGGCTCTGGAAACACCATATATTTT
>NA|NA|TRBV28|TRBJ1-1
CASRKGPAENTEAFF
TGTGCCAGTAGAAAGGGACCGGCGGAGAACACTGAAGCTTTCTTT
>NA|NA|TRBV6-5|TRBJ2-2
CASSYRGSGELFF
TGTGCCAGCAGTTACCGGGGCTCCGGGGAGCTGTTTTTT
>NA|NA|TRBV15|TRBJ1-4
CATSPLGTEDEKLFF
TGTGCCACCAGCCCCCTCGGGACGGAAGATGAAAAACTGTTTTTT
>NA|TRBD1|TRBV4-1|TRBJ1-2
CASSQNTGVYGYTF
TGCGCCAGCAGCCAGAATACAGGGGTCTATGGCTACACCTTC
>NA|NA|TRBV28|TRBJ1-3
CASSLNQRPSGNTIYF
TGTGCCAGCAGTTTAAATCAGAGACCCTCTGGAAACACCATATATTTT
>NA|TRBD2|TRBV6-6|TRBJ2-3
CASGTSGSSDLQYF
TGTGCCAGCGGGACTAGCGGGAGCTCGGATCTGCAGTATTTT
>NA|NA|TRBV29-1|TRBJ2-7
CSVEWGYEQYF
TGCAGCGTTGAGTGGGGCTACGAGCAGTACTTC
>NA|NA|TRBV27|TRBJ2-7
CASRPLPAGAGHEQYF
TGTGCCAGCAGACCCCTCCCGGCAGGGGCAGGGCACGAGCAGTACTTC
>NA|NA|TRBV27|TRBJ2-7
CASRALQESGYEQYF
TGTGCCAGCAGGGCACTACAGGAATCGGGCTACGAGCAGTACTTC
>NA|NA|TRBV27|TRBJ2-1
CASSWARNNEQFF
TGTGCCAGCAGTTGGGCAAGGAACAATGAGCAGTTCTTC
>NA|NA|TRBV27|TRBJ2-2
CASSPRGPGELFF
TGTGCCAGCAGTCCCCGCGGGCCCGGGGAGCTGTTTTTT
>NA|NA|TRBV5-1|TRBJ2-2
CASSPRSPLTGELFF
TGCGCCAGCAGCCCCAGAAGCCCACTCACCGGGGAGCTGTTTTTT